Described below is a single TCR beta chain sequence and its context. The antigen it recognizes is unknown. The record has no base qualities; no much larger clone is one base away. The record originates from a study of blood T cells in healthy people across ages (dated by TCRdb to about 2015). General notes on the study: In model experiments, roughly one uniquely barcoded TCR beta cDNA molecule per two T cells was captured by template switching. The study measured age-related changes in TCR beta repertoire diversity using deep sequencing normalized with unique cDNA molecular identifiers. The donors were split into four age groups: young (average roughly 15 years), middle-aged (roughly 40), aged (around 67) and long-lived (roughly 88). The study analyzed two additional independent replicas of 1 million unique cDNA reads from the same blood draw for two donors, one aged 18 to 29 and one aged 80 or older. Results and caveats for the whole study, not just this receptor: Donor CMV infection status was unknown, potentially confounding age-related changes in expanded clonotypes. Estimates of total diversity based on one million sequenced T cells were considered lower bounds and underestimates. Compared with the aged group, the long-lived group had more naive CD4+ T cells, fewer expanded clones and increased TCR diversity, suggesting age selection. Since profiling was done on bulk unsorted PBMCs, naive and antigen-experienced compartments could not be conclusively compared. Observed TCR beta diversity per million T cells fell roughly linearly with age, and a significant reduction was already apparent by age about 36. Observed TCR beta diversity correlated strongly with the percentage of naive T cells measured by flow cytometry.

The protocol used for the library was 5' RACE. For sequencing, an Illumina HiSeq 2500 was employed. A second PCR of roughly 6 to 11 cycles was performed with a sample-barcoded 5' primer and a J-beta primer mix. Each TCR beta cDNA molecule received a unique molecular identifier from a template-switch 5' adaptor carrying 12 random nucleotides. Each sample yielded at least 2.5 million CDR3-containing paired-end reads. All of the RNA was converted into first-strand cDNA using the Mint cDNA synthesis kit, with a TRBC-specific oligonucleotide serving as the primer. After uracil-DNA glycosylase treatment, a first 18-cycle PCR used universal primers M1SS and BC2_uni_R on all cDNA. The source study handled its data this way. Normalization of each sample was performed by random selection of 1 million high-quality reads, each carrying a distinct molecular identifier. Instead of being binned into consensus sequences, reads that shared molecular identifiers were thrown out. MiTCR, set to a Q25 quality threshold and the strictest error-elimination algorithm, was used for CDR3 identification, clonotype clustering and error correction. Lower-bound total TCR beta diversity was estimated with a nonparametric unseen species model using Euler transformation. The public sequencing data were trimmed at Q25 with fastp and processed into clonotypes with MiXCR by TCRdb, which kept only in-frame beta chains. For every CDR3 protein sequence, its rows merge into one entry that carries the most common genes and DNA. TCRdb's processing, not the authors', yielded these V and J calls. The sample table holds some 760,000 distinct CDR3 sequences, of which 20% to 30% were seen once. Under 4.5% of the sample is held by the ten biggest clonotypes.

Including cysteine and phenylalanine, the CDR3 has 16 amino acids. The kept DNA is CDR3 alone, 48 bases in frame from the first base. V is clipped by 2 bases and J by 5 bases, and the sequence between their germline boundaries is 18 bases long. Sequences SEHNR (CDR1) and FQNEAQ (CDR2) are obtained from the germline V gene (reference sequence). The donors were a few dozen Caucasian individuals from Russia, aged about 6 to 100 years, who were systemically healthy. Around 10 milliliters of peripheral blood were drawn from each donor into EDTA-treated Vacutainer tubes. Ficoll-Paque density-gradient centrifugation was used to isolate PBMCs, with at least 6 million per sample. Trizol reagent was used to extract total RNA from the PBMCs, yielding at least 5 micrograms per sample. The percentages of naive CD45RAhigh/CD27high T cells were determined by flow cytometry on a PBMC aliquot from every donor. The sample was also linked to a second study, of T cells of mothers and their children. As the second study states: Nine systemically healthy Caucasian individuals served as donors, namely three mothers together with their six children. cDNA synthesis used all of the extracted RNA, with around 1.5 ug of RNA in each 15 ul reaction. Sample barcodes and 2-4 random nucleotides were added via the M1S primer in the second PCR. Over 9.5 million TCR beta CDR3 reads were obtained for each mother, and 2.5 million to 3 million reads were obtained for each child. In both related and unrelated pairs, thymic selection shapes the output of TCR recombination in a similar way, with inherited differences having only a minor effect. Related mother-child pairs always showed normalized repertoire overlap that was slightly higher than in unrelated mother-child pairs, though the difference was never significant. With a sensitivity of approximately 93 clones per million clonotypes, no persistent microchimeric T cell clones were detected. Deep NGS was used in the study to compare the TCR beta repertoires of mothers and children and to look for features that separate related mother-child pairs from unrelated individuals. On average, the children were around 11 +/- 4 years old, while the mothers were approximately 41 +/- 4 years old. After adapter ligation was performed with NEBNext reagents, the libraries were sequenced on an Illumina HiSeq 2000 with 100+100 nt paired-end reads. To prevent cross-contamination, the mother and child libraries were prepared a month apart and were sequenced in separate runs. For each donor, somewhere between about 450,000 and 2,100,000 distinct TCR beta clonotypes were identified. Naive TCR beta clonotypes were estimated from low-frequency clonotypes matched to each donor's FACS-determined naive share, without sorting.

The rearranged segments are TRBV7-9 and TRBJ2-5, and the D gene may be TRBD1, 6 bases matching. This receptor was taken from a boy aged 10-17 years in good health. The sample consisted of blood. The CDR3 in this case is CASSLQGTAKMETQYF. At the DNA level, the sequence is TGTGCCAGCAGCTTACAGGGGACGGCCAAGATGGAGACCCAGTACTTC.